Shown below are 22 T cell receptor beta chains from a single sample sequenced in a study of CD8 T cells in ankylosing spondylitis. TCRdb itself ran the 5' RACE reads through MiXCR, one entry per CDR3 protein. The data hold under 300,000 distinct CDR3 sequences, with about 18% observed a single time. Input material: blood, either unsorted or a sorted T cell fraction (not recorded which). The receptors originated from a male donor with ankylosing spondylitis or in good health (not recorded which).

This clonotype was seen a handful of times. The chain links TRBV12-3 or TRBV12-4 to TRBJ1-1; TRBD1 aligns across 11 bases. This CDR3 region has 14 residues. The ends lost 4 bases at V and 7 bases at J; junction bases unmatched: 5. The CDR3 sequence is CASSYVGTGGEAFF. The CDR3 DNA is TGTGCCAGCAGTTACGTAGGGACAGGGGGTGAAGCTTTCTTT.

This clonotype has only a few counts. The CDR3: CASSDGQGSSEQFF. For the CDR3, the DNA is TGTGCCAGCAGTGATGGACAGGGGAGTAGTGAGCAGTTCTTC. The rearrangement uses TRBV6-4 and TRBJ2-1; 9 bases are shared with TRBD1. The germline CDR1 and CDR2 sequences are MRHNA and SNTAGT. Trimming cost V 3 bases and J 9 bases; bases outside gene matches: 6. The CDR3 has 14 amino acids.

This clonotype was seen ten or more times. The CDR3 reads CSARRVGAIEQFF. Here the CDR3 DNA reads TGCAGTGCGAGGAGGGTAGGGGCCATTGAGCAGTTCTTC. J is TRBJ2-1 and V is TRBV20-1; a possible D gene is TRBD2 (6 bases). Trimming shortened V by 6 bases and J by 9 bases, and 18 bases separated the two germline ends. Germline V gene data show CDR1 as DFQATT and CDR2 as SNEGSKA (reference sequence). The CDR3 covers 13 residues.

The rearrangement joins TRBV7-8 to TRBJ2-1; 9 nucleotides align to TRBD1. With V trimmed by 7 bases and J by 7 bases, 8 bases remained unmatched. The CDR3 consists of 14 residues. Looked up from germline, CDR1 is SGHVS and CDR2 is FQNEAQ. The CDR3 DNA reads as TGTGCCAGCACCCTACGACAGGGGGGAAATGAGCAGTTCTTC. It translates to CASTLRQGGNEQFF.

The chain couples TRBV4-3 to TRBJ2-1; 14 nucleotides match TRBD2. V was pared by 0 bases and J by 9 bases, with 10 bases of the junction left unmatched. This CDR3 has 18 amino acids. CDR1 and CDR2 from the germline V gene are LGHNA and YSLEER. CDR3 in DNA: TGCGCCAGCAGCCAAGATCTTGTGACTAGCGGGAGGGTTGGTGAGCAGTTCTTC. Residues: CASSQDLVTSGRVGEQFF.

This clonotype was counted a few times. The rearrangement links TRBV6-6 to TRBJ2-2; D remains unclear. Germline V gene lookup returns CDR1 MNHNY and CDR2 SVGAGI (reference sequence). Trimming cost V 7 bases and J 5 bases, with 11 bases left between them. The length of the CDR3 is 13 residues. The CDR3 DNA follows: TGTGCCAGCACCCATACAGAAACCGGGGAGCTGTTTTTT. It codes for CASTHTETGELFF.

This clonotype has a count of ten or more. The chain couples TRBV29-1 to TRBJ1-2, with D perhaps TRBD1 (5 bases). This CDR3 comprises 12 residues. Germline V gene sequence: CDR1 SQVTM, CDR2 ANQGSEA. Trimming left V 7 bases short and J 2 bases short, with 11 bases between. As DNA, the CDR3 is TGCAGCGGGGACTTTCTGAACTATGGCTACACCTTC. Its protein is CSGDFLNYGYTF.

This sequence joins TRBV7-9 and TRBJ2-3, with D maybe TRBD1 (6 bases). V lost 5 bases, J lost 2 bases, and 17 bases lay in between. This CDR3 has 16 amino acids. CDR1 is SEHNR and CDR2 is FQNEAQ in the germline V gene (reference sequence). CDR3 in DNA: TGTGCCAGCAGCGGACGGGACACCTCTTTCACAGATACGCAGTATTTT. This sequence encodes CASSGRDTSFTDTQYF.

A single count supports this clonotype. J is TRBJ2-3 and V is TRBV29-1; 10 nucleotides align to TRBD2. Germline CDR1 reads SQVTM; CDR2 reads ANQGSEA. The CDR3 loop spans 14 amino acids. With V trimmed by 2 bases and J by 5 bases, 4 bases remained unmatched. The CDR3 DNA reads TGCAGCGTTGAACTAGCGGGAGAGGAAGATACGCAGTATTTT. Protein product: CSVELAGEEDTQYF.

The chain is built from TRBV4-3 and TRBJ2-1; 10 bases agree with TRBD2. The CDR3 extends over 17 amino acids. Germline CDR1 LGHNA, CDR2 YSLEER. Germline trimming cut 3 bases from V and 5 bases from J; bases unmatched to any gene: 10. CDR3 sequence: CASSHGTGTSANNEQFF. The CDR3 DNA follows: TGCGCCAGCAGCCACGGCACCGGGACTAGCGCTAACAATGAGCAGTTCTTC.

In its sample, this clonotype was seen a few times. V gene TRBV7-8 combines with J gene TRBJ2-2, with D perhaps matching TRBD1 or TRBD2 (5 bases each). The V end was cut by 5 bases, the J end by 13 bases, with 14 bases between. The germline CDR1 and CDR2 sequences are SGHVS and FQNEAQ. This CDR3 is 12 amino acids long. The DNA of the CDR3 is TGTGCCAGCAGCGACAACCCCGGGACGCTGTTTTTT. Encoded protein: CASSDNPGTLFF.

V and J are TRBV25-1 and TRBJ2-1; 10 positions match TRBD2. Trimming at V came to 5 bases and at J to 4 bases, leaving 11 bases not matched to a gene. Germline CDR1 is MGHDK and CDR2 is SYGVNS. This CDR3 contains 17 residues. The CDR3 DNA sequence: TGTGCCAGCAGTAATATCCTTAGCGGGAGGTCTTACAATGAGCAGTTCTTC. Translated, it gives CASSNILSGRSYNEQFF.

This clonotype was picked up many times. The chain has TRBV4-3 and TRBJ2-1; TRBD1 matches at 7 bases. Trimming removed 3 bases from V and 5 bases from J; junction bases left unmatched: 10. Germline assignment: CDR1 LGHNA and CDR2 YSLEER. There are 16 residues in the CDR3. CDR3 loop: CASSQLPGTDDNEQFF. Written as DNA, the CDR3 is TGCGCCAGCAGCCAGCTCCCCGGGACAGACGACAATGAGCAGTTCTTC.

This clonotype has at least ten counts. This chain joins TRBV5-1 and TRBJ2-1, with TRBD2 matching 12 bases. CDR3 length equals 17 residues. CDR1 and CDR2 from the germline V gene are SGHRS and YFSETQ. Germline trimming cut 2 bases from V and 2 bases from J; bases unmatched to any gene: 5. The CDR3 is CASSLGTSGPPYNEQFF. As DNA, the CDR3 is TGCGCCAGCAGCTTAGGGACTAGCGGGCCTCCCTACAATGAGCAGTTCTTC.

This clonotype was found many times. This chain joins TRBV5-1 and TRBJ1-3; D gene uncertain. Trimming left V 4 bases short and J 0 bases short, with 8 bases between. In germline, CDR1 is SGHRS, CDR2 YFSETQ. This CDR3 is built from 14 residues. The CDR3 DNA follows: TGCGCCAGCAGCCCAGTGAACTCTGGAAACACCATATATTTT. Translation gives CASSPVNSGNTIYF. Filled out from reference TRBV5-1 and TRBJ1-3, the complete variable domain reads KAGVTQTPRYLIKTRGQQVTLSCSPISGHRSVSWYQQTPGQGLQFLFEYFSETQRNKGNFPGRFSGRQFSNSRSEMNVSTLELGDSALYLCASSPVNSGNTIYFGEGSWLTVV.

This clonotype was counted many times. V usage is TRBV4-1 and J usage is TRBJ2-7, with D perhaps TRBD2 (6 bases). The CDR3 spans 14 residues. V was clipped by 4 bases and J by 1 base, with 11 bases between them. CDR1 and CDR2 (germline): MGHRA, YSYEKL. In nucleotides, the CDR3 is TGCGCCAGCAGCCCGTCGACTAGTTCCTACGAGCAGTACTTC. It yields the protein CASSPSTSSYEQYF.

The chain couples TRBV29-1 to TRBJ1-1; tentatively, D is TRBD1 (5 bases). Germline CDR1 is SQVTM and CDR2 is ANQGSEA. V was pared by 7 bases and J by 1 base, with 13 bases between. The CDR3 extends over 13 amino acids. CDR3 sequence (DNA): TGCAGCGGTGCAGGGATGAGGAACACTGAAGCTTTCTTT. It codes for CSGAGMRNTEAFF. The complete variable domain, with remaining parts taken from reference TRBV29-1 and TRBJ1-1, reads SAVISQKPSRDICQRGTSLTIQCQVDSQVTMMFWYRQQPGQSLTLIATANQGSEATYESGFVIDKFPISRPNLTFSTLTVSNMSPEDSSIYLCSGAGMRNTEAFFGQGTRLTVV.

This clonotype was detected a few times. This CDR3 reads CASSLSRQGYEQYF. For the CDR3, the DNA is TGTGCCAGCAGTTTATCCCGACAGGGCTACGAGCAGTACTTC. The chain has TRBV27 and TRBJ2-7, with 7 bases aligning to TRBD1. CDR1 and CDR2 (germline): MNHEY, SMNVEV (reference sequence). V gave up 0 bases and J gave up 3 bases; unmatched junction bases: 2. The length of the CDR3 is 14 residues.

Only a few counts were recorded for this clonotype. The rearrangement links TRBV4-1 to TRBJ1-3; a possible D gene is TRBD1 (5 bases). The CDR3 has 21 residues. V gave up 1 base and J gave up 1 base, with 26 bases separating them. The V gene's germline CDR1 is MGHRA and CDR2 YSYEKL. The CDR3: CASSQVQRGRDISRSGNTIYF. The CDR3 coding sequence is TGCGCCAGCAGCCAAGTCCAGAGGGGCAGGGATATCTCTCGTTCTGGAAACACCATATATTTT.

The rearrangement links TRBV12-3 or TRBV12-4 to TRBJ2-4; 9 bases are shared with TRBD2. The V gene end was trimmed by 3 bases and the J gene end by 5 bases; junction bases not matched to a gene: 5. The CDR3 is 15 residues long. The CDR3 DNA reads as TGTGCCAGCAGTTTTTTTGCGGGAGGGGAAAACATTCAGTACTTC. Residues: CASSFFAGGENIQYF.

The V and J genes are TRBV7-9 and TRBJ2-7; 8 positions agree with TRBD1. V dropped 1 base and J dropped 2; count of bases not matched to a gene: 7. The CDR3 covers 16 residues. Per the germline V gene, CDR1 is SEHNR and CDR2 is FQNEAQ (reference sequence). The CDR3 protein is CASSLGSRTGPYEQYF. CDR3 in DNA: TGTGCCAGCAGCTTAGGAAGTCGGACAGGGCCCTACGAGCAGTACTTC.

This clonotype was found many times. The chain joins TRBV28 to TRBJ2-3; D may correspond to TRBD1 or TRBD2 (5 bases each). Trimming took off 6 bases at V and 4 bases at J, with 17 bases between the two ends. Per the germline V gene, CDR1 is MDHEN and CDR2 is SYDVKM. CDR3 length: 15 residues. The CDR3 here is CASRPLGRGADTQYF. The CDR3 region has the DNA TGTGCCAGCAGACCCCTAGGGAGAGGGGCAGATACGCAGTATTTT.